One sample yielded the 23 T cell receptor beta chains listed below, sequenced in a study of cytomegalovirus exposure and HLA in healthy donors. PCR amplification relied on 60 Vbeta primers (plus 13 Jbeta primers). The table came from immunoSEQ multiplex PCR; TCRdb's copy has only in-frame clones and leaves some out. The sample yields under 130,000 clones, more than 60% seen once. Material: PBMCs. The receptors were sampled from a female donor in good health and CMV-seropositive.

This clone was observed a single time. DNA for the CDR3: TGTGCCAGCAGCCAAACAGGGTTGAATGAAAAACTGTTTTTT. Translated, it gives CASSQTGLNEKLFF. The chain carries TRBV7-8 and TRBJ1-4; maybe TRBD1 (6 bases). The CDR3 runs to 14 residues. CDR1 and CDR2 (germline): SGHVS, FQNEAQ. The V gene lost 5 bases and the J gene lost 5 bases, with 12 bases spanning the gap.

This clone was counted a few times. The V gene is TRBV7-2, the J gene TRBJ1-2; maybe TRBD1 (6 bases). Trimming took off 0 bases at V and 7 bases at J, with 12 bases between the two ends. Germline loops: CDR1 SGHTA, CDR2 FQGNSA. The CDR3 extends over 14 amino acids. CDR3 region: CASSLAAGASGYTF. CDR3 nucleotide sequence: TGTGCCAGCAGCTTAGCGGCGGGGGCCTCTGGCTACACCTTC.

CDR3 in DNA: TGTGCCAGTAATGGACTAGCGGGAGAAGGAGAGACCCAGTACTTC. It specifies CASNGLAGEGETQYF. This chain joins TRBV2 and TRBJ2-5; 13 nucleotides agree with TRBD2. CDR3 length equals 15 residues. Losses at the gene ends were 9 bases for V and 4 bases for J; bases not matched to a gene: 8. CDR1 and CDR2 from the germline V gene are SNHLY and FYNNEI.

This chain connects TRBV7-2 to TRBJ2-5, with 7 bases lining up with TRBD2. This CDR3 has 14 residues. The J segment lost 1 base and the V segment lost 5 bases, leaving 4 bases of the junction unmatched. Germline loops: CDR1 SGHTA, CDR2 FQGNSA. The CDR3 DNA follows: TGTGCCAGCAGCCCTCAGCGGGGCCAAGAGACCCAGTACTTC. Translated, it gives CASSPQRGQETQYF.

The CDR3 is CAGQMGHEQYF. The CDR3 DNA reads as TGTGCCGGCCAGATGGGGCACGAGCAGTACTTC. V usage is TRBV30 and J usage is TRBJ2-7; tentative D call: TRBD1 (5 bases). The CDR3 runs 11 residues. V shed 8 bases and J shed 5 bases, with 13 bases lying between them. From germline, CDR1 is GTSNPN and CDR2 SVGIG (reference sequence).

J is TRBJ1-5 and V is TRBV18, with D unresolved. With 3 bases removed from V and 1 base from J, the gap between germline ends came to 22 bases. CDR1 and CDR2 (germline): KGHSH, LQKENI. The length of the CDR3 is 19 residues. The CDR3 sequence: CASSPRGRPPAGSNQPQHF. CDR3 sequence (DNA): TGTGCCAGCTCACCTCGAGGGCGTCCACCCGCCGGCAGCAATCAGCCCCAGCATTTT. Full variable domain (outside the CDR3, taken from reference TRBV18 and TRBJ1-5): NAGVMQNPRHLVRRRGQEARLRCSPMKGHSHVYWYRQLPEEGLKFMVYLQKENIIDESGMPKERFSAEFPKEGPSILRIQQVVRGDSAAYFCASSPRGRPPAGSNQPQHFGDGTRLSIL.

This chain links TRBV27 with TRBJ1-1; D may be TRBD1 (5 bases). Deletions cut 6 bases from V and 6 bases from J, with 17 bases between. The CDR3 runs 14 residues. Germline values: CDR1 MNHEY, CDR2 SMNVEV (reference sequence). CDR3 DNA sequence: TGTGCCAGCAGGTCACAGGCGGTGTCACCTGAAGCTTTCTTT. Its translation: CASRSQAVSPEAFF.

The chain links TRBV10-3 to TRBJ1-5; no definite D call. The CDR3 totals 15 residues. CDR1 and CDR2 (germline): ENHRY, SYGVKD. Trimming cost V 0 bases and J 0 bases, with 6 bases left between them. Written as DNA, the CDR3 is TGTGCCATCAGTGAGTCGATACTTAGCAATCAGCCCCAGCATTTT. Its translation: CAISESILSNQPQHF.

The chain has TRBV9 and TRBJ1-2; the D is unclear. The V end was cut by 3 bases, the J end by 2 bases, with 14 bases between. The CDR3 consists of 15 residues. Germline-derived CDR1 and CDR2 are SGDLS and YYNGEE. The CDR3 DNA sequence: TGTGCCAGCAGCGCCTCCCCGCGCGGGAACTATGGCTACACCTTC. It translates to CASSASPRGNYGYTF.

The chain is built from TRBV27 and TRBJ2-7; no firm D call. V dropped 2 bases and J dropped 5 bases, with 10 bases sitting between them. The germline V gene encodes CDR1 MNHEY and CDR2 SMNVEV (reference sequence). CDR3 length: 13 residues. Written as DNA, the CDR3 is TGTGCCAGCAGTTTAAGCCCCTCTGACGAGCAGTACTTC. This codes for CASSLSPSDEQYF.

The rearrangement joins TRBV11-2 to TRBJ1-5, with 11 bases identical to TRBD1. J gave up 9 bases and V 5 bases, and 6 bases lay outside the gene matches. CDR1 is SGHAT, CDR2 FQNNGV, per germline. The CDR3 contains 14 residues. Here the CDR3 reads CASSTLGTGGPQHF. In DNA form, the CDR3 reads TGTGCCAGCAGCACCCTAGGGACAGGGGGGCCCCAGCATTTT.

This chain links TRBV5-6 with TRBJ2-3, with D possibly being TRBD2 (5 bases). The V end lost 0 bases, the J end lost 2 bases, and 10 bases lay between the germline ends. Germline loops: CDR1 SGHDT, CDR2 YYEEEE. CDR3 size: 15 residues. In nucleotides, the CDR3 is TGTGCCAGCAGCTTGGATAGCGCATACACAGATACGCAGTATTTT. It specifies CASSLDSAYTDTQYF.

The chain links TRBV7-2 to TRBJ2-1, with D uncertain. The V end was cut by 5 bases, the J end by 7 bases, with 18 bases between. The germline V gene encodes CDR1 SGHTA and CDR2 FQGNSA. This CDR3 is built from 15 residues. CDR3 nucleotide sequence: TGTGCCAGCAGCCTAATAACAGTGGGTGGGAATGAGCAGTTCTTC. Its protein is CASSLITVGGNEQFF.

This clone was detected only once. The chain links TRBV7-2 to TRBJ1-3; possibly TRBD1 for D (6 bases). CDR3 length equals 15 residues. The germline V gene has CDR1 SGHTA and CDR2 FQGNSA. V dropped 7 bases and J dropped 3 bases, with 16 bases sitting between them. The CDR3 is CASNPTGSGGNTIYF. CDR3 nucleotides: TGTGCCAGCAACCCTACAGGGTCTGGTGGAAACACCATATATTTT. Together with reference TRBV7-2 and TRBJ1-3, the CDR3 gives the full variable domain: GAGVSQSPSNKVTEKGKDVELRCDPISGHTALYWYRQSLGQGLEFLIYFQGNSAPDKSGLPSDRFSAERTGGSVSTLTIQRTQQEDSAVYLCASNPTGSGGNTIYFGEGSWLTVV.

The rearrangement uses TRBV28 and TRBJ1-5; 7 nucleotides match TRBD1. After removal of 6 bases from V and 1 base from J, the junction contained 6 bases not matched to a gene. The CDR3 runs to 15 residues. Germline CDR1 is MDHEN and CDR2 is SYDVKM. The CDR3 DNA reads TGTGCCAGCAGACGACAGGGTGTGAGCAATCAGCCCCAGCATTTT. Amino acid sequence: CASRRQGVSNQPQHF.

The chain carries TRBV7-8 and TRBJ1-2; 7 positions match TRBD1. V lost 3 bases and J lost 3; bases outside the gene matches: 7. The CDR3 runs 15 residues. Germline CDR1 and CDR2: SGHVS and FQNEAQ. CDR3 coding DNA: TGTGCCAGCAGCTTGGGGCAGGGGGTTTACTATGGCTACACCTTC. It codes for CASSLGQGVYYGYTF.

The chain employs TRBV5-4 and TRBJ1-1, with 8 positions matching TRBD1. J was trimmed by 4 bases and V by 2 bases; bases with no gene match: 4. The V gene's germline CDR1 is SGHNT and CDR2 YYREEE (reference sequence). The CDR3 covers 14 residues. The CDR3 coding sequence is TGTGCCAGCAGCTTCAACAGGGGGGGCACTGAAGCTTTCTTT. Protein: CASSFNRGGTEAFF.

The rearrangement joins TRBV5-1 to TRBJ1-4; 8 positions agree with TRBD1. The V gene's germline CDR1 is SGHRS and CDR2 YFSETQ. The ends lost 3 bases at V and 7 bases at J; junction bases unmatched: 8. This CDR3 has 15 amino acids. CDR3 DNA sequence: TGCGCCAGCAGCTCTGGACAGGGAGGTAGTGAAAAACTGTTTTTT. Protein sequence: CASSSGQGGSEKLFF.

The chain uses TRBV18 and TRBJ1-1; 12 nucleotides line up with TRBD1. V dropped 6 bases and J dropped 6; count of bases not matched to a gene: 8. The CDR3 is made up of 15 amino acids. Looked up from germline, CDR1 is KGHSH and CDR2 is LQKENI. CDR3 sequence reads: CASSSTGQGAAEAFF. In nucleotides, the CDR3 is TGTGCCAGCTCGTCGACGGGACAGGGGGCAGCTGAAGCTTTCTTT.

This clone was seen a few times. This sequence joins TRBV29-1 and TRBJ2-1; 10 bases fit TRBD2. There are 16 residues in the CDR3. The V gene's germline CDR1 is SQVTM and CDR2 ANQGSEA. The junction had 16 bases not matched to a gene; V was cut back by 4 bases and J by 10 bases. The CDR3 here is CSVVRALAGVYGEQFF. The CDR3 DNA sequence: TGCAGCGTTGTAAGGGCCCTAGCGGGGGTCTATGGGGAGCAGTTCTTC.

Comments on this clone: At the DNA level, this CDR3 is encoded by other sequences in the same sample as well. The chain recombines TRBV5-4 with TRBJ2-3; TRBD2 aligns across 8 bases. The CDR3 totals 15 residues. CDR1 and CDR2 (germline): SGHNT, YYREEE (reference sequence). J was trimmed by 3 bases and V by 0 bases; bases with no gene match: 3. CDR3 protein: CASSLGLAGTDTQYF. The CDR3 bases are TGTGCCAGCAGCTTGGGGCTAGCGGGTACAGATACGCAGTATTTT.

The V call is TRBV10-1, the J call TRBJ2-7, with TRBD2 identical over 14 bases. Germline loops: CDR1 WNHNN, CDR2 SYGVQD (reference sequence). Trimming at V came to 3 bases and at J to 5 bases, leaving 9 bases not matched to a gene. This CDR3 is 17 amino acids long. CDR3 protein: CASSDSSGTSGRHEQYF. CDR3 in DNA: TGCGCCAGCAGTGACTCCTCTGGGACTAGCGGGAGACACGAGCAGTACTTC.

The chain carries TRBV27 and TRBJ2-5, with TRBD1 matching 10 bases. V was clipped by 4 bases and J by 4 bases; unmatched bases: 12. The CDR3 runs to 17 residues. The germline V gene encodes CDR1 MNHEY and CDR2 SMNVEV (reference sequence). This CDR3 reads CASSSLRYRDRGETQYF. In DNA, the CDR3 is TGTGCCAGCAGTTCATTACGATACCGGGACAGGGGAGAGACCCAGTACTTC.